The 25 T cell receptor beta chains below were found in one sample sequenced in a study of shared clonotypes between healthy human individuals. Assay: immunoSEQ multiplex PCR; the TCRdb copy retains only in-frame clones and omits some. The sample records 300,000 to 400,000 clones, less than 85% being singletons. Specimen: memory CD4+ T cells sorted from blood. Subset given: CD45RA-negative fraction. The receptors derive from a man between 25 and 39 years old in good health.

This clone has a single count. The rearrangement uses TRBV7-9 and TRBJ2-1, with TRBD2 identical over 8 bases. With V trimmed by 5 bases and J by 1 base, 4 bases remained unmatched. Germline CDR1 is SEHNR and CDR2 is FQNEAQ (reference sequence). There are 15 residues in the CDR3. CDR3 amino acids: CASSGSSGSYNEQFF. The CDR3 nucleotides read TGTGCCAGCAGCGGATCTAGCGGGTCCTACAATGAGCAGTTCTTC.

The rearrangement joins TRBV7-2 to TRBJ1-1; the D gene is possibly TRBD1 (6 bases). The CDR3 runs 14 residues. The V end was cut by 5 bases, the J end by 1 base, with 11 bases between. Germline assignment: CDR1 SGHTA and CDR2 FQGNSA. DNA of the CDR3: TGTGCCAGCAGCCTACTACAGGGGAACACTGAAGCTTTCTTT. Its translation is CASSLLQGNTEAFF.

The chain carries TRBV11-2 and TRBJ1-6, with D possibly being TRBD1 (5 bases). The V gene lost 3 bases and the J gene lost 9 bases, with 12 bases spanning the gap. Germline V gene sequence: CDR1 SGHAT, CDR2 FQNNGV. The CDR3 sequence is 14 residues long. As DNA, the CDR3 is TGTGCCAGCAGCTTCGGGGGTTTAGGTTCACCCCTCCACTTT. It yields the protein CASSFGGLGSPLHF.

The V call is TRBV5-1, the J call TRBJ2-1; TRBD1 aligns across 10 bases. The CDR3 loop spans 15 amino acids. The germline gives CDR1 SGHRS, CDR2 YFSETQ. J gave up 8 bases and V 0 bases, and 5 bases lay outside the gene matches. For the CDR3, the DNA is TGCGCCAGCAGCTTGGCCGGGGACAGGGGCCATGAGCAGTTCTTC. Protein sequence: CASSLAGDRGHEQFF.

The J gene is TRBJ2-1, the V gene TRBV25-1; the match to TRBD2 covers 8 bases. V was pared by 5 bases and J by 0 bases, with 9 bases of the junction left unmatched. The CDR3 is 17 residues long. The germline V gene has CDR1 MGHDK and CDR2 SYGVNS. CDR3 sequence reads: CASSPGGGPSSYNEQFF. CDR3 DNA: TGTGCCAGCAGTCCCGGGGGGGGGCCCAGCTCCTACAATGAGCAGTTCTTC.

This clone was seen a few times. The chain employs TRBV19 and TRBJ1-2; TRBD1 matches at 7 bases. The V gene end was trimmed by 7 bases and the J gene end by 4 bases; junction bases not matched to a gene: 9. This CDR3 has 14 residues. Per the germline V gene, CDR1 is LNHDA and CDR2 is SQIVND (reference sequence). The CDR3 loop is CASKAGTEFYGYTF. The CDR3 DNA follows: TGTGCCAGTAAGGCCGGGACAGAATTCTATGGCTACACCTTC.

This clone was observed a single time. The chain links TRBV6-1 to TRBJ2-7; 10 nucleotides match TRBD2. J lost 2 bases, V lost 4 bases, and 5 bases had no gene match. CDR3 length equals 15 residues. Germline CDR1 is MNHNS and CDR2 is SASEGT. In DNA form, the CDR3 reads TGTGCCAGCAGTGCGACTAGCGGGCCCGCCTACGAGCAGTACTTC. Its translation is CASSATSGPAYEQYF.

CDR3 amino acids: CASSLELDREAFF. The CDR3 nucleotides read TGTGCCAGCAGCTTGGAGTTGGACAGGGAAGCTTTCTTT. The chain is built from TRBV5-4 and TRBJ1-1; 7 nucleotides align to TRBD1. J lost 8 bases, V lost 0 bases, and 4 bases had no gene match. This CDR3 spans 13 amino acids. Germline V CDR1 and CDR2: SGHNT, YYREEE (reference sequence).

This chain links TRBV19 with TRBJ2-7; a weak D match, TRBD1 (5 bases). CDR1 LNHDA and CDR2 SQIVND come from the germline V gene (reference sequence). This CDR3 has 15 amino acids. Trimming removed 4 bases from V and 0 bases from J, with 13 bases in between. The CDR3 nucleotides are TGTGCCAGTAGTACCCAGGGATCCCCCTCCTACGAGCAGTACTTC. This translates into CASSTQGSPSYEQYF.

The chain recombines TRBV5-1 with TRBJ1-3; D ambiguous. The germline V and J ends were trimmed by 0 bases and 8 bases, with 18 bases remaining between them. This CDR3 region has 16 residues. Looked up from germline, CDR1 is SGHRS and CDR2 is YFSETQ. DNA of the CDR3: TGCGCCAGCAGCTTGGATTTTGGCCGACGAAGAGACACCATATATTTT. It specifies CASSLDFGRRRDTIYF.

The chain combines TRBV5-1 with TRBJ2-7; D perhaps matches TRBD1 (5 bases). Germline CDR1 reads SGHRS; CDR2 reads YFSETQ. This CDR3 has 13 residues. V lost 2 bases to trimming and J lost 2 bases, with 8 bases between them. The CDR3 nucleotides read TGCGCCAGCAGCTTCGACAGAACCTACGAGCAGTACTTC. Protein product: CASSFDRTYEQYF.

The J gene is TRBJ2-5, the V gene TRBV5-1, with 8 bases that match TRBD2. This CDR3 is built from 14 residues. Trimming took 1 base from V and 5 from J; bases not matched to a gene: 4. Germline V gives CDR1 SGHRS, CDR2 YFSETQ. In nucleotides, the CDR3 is TGCGCCAGCAGCTTGAGCGGGAGTGGTGAGACCCAGTACTTC. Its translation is CASSLSGSGETQYF.

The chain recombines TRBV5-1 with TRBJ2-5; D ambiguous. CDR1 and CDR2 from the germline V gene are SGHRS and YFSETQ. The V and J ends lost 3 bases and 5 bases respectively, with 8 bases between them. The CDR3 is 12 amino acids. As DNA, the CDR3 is TGCGCCAGCAGCTCCAAGAGGGAGACCCAGTACTTC. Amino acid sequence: CASSSKRETQYF.

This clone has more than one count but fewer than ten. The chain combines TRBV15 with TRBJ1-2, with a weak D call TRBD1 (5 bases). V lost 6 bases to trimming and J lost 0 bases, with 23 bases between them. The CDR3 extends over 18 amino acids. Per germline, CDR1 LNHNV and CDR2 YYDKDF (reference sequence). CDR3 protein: CATSLETLGTLPNYGYTF. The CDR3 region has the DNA TGTGCCACCAGTCTAGAGACATTGGGGACTTTACCTAACTATGGCTACACCTTC.

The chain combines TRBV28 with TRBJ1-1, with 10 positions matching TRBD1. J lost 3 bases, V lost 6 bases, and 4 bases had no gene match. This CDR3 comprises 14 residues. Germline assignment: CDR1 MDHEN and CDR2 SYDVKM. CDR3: CASSPGTGDTEAFF. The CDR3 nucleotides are TGTGCCAGCAGCCCCGGGACAGGGGACACTGAAGCTTTCTTT.

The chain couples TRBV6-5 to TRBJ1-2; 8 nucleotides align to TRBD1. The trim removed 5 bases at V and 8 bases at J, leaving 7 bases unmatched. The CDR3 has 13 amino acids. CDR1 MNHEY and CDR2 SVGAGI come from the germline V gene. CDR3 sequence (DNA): TGTGCCAGCAGTGGACAGGGTCGCGTCGGCTACACCTTC. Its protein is CASSGQGRVGYTF.

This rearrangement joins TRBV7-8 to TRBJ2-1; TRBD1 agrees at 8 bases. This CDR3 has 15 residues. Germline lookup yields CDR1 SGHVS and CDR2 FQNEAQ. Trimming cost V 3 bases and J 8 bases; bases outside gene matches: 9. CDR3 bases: TGTGCCAGCAGCTTGGGACAGGTATATCGCGATGAGCAGTTCTTC. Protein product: CASSLGQVYRDEQFF.

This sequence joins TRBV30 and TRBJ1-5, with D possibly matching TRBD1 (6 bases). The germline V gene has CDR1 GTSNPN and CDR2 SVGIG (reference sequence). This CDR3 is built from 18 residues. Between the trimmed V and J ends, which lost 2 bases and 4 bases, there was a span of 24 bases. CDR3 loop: CAWSRQPTQTGKNQPQHF. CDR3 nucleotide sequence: TGTGCCTGGAGTAGGCAGCCGACGCAGACAGGAAAGAATCAGCCCCAGCATTTT. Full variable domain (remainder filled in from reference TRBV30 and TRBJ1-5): SQTIHQWPATLVQPVGSPLSLECTVEGTSNPNLYWYRQAAGRGLQLLFYSVGIGQISSEVPQNLSASRPQDRQFILSSKKLLLSDSGFYLCAWSRQPTQTGKNQPQHFGDGTRLSIL.

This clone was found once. Written as DNA, the CDR3 is TGTGCCAGCAGCGTCGGGGGATCAGGGAGAGAGACCCAGTACTTC. This gives the protein CASSVGGSGRETQYF. This chain joins TRBV9 and TRBJ2-5, with TRBD2 as a possible D gene (6 bases). Trimming removed 2 bases from V and 4 bases from J, with 15 bases in between. The CDR3 totals 15 residues. Germline CDR1 SGDLS, CDR2 YYNGEE.

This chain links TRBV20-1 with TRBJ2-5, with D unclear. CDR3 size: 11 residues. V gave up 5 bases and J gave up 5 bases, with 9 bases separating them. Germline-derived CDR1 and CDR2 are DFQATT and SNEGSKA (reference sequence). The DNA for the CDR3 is TGCAGTGCTCGCCCGGTTGAGACCCAGTACTTC. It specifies CSARPVETQYF.

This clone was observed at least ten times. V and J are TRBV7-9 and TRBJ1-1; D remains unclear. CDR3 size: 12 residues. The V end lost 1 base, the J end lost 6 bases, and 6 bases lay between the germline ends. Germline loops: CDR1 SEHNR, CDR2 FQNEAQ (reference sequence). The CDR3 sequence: CASSLDWAEAFF. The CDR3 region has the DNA TGTGCCAGCAGCTTAGACTGGGCTGAAGCTTTCTTT.

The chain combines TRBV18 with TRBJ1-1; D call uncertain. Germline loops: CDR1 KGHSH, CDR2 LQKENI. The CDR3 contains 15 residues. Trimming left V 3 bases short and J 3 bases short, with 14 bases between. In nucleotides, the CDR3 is TGTGCCAGCTCACCCTCCGGGCCTGGGGACACTGAAGCTTTCTTT. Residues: CASSPSGPGDTEAFF.

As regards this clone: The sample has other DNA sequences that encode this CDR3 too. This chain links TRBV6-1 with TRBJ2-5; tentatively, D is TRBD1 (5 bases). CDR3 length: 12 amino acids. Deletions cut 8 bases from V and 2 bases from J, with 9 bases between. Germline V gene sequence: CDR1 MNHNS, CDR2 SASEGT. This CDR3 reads CASSPGQETQYF. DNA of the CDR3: TGTGCCAGCTCTCCAGGGCAAGAGACCCAGTACTTC.

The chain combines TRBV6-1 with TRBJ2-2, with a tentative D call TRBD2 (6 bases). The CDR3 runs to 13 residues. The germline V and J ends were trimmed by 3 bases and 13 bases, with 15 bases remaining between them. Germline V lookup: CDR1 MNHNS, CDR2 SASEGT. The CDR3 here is CASSDRGLKRLFF. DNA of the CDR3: TGTGCCAGCAGTGACCGGGGACTTAAGAGGCTGTTTTTT.

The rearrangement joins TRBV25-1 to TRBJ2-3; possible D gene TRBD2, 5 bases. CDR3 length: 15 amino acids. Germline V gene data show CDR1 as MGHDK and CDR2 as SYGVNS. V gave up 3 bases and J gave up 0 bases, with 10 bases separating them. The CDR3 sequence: CASSDPADSTDTQYF. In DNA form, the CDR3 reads TGTGCCAGCAGTGACCCAGCGGATAGCACAGATACGCAGTATTTT.